The clone carrying this T cell receptor (beta chain) was counted only a few times. This sample was included in a study of molecular identifiers for immune sequencing clone quantification. On the study more broadly: In the replicates, RNA derived from about 19,000 or 110,000 naive CD8 cells was divided into five parts, and four were sequenced.

The CDR3 runs 17 residues. V was trimmed by 3 bases and J by 1 base, leaving 20 bases between them. In germline, CDR1 is SGHDT, CDR2 YYEEEE. TCRdb used MiXCR to reprocess the PCR reads, holding one entry per CDR3 protein. The sample carries roughly 55,000 distinct CDR3 sequences, 35% to 40% recorded once. The rearrangement uses TRBV5-6 and TRBJ2-7; D may correspond to TRBD1 or TRBD2 (6 bases each). The sample was naive CD8+ T cells from blood, with Jurkat cell RNA spiked in. Subset described: FACS-sorted CD8+CD4-CCR7+CD45RA+ naive T cells. The receptor's source is a human donor in good health. Some libraries in this study had Jurkat cell RNA spiked in. CDR3 bases: TGTGCCAGCAGCTGGGATATGGGGGGCGCATCGTCCTACGAGCAGTACTTC. As protein: CASSWDMGGASSYEQYF.